This T cell receptor beta chain appears in the sequencing data of a study of shared clonotypes between healthy human individuals. Study summary: Researchers drew samples from two women and three men aged 18 to 49.

None of the donors, who were healthy HIV-negative adults, had recently had acute infections or vaccinations. Between the trimmed V and J ends, which lost 0 bases and 5 bases, there was a span of 13 bases. The CDR3 extends over 15 amino acids. Germline V CDR1 and CDR2: MNHNS, SASEGT. This clone was seen once. Produced via immunoSEQ multiplex PCR; TCRdb's table is partial and in-frame only. The sample lists roughly 450,000 clones, approximately 85% occurring once. V and J are TRBV6-1 and TRBJ1-2; D uncertain. The TCR was taken from a woman aged 35 to 49 in good health. Some clones in this sample may be carry-over from other donors' samples. The sequencing input was PBMCs. The CDR3 is CASSEAGSDLYGYTF. In nucleotides, the CDR3 is TGTGCCAGCAGTGAAGCGGGGTCAGATCTTTATGGCTACACCTTC.